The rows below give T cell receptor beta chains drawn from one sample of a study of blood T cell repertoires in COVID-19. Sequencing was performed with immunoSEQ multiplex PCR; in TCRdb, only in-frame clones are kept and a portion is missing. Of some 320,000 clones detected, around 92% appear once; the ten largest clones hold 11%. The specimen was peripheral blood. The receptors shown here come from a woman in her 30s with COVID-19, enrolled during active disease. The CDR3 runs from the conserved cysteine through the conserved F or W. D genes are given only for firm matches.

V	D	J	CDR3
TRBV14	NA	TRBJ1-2	CASSQDGETVGYTF
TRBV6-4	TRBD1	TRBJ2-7	CAGSSKGTEGYEQYF
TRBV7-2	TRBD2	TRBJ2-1	CASRPAGTTLWNEQFF
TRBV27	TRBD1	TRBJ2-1	CASSPRARGHEQFF
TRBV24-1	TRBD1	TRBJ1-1	CATSDFRDRGQQCGSPDTEAFF
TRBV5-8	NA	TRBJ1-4	CASSLAWGSGGEKLFF
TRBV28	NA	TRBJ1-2	CASTLGGHRGYTF
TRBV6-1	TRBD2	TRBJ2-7	CASSERLAGAAEQYF
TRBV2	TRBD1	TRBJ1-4	CASSRDRSEEKLFF
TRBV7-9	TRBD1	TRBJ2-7	CASRDRSYEQYF